This TCR beta chain was captured by sequencing in a study of tumor and adjacent non-tumor tissue in lung cancer. The CDR3 runs 17 residues. CDR1 and CDR2 from the germline V gene are MNHNY and SVGAGI (reference sequence). TCRbeta libraries were built with three rounds of nested PCR, modified from ARM-PCR. MiXCR, run by TCRdb on the multiplex PCR reads, gives a single entry per CDR3 protein. This table has 100,000 to 150,000 distinct CDR3 sequences, 60% to 70% appearing once. RNA was extracted from bulk tissue without any cell sorting. Points on this clonotype: Its ends do not fully match the called genes, so a read error is possible.

The clonotype comes from a man between 25 and 39 years old with non-small cell lung cancer. The rearrangement joins TRBV6-6 to TRBJ1-2; D possibly corresponds to TRBD1 (5 bases). Material: lung tumor tissue. CDR3 residues: CANSYSKAGAGDYGYTF. As DNA, the CDR3 is TGTGCCAACAGTTACTCGAAGGCAGGTGCCGGGGACTATGGCTACACCTTT.